This T cell receptor beta chain was sequenced during a study of blood T cell repertoires in COVID-19. Looking at the study overall: The cDNA or gDNA used as material had been derived from T cells, B-cell-depleted T cells, or PBMCs.

The junction had 13 bases not matched to a gene; V was cut back by 2 bases and J by 5 bases. Germline CDR1 MNHNS, CDR2 SASEGT. The CDR3 contains 17 residues. Libraries were prepared by immunoSEQ multiplex PCR; TCRdb keeps only in-frame clonotypes and omits some of them. The sample holds approximately 300,000 clones, more than 75% seen once. This clonotype was obtained from a woman aged 45-65 years with acute or convalescent COVID-19. The V call is TRBV6-1, the J call TRBJ2-5, with 8 bases matching TRBD2. Sequenced material: peripheral blood. CDR3 protein: CASSERGGTPQWETQYF. The CDR3 DNA is TGTGCCAGCAGTGAACGGGGGGGGACCCCCCAATGGGAGACCCAGTACTTC.